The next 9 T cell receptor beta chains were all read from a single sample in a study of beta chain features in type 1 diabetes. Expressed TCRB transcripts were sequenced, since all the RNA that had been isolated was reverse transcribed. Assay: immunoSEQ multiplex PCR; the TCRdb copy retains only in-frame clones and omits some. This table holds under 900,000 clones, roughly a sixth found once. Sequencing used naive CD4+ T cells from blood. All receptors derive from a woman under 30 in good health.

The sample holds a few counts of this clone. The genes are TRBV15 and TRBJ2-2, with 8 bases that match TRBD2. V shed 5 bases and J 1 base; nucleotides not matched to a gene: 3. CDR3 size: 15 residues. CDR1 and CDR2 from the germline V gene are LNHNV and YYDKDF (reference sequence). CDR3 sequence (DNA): TGTGCCACCAGCTTAGCGGGACTGAACACCGGGGAGCTGTTTTTT. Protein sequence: CATSLAGLNTGELFF. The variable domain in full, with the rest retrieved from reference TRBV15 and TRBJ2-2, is DAMVIQNPRYQVTQFGKPVTLSCSQTLNHNVMYWYQQKSSQAPKLLFHYYDKDFNNEADTPDNFQSRRPNTSFCFLDIRSPGLGDTAMYLCATSLAGLNTGELFFGEGSRLTVL.

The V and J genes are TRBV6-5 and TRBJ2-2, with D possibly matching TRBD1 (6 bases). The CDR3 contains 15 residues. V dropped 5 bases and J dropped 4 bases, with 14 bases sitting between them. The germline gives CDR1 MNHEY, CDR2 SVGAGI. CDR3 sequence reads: CASSNRVAGTGELFF. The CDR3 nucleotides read TGTGCCAGCAGTAACAGGGTCGCGGGCACCGGGGAGCTGTTTTTT.

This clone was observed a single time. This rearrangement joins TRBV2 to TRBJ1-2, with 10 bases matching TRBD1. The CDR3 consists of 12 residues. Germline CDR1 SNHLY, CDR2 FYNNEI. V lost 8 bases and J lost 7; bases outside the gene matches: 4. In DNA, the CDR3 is TGTGCCAGCGAGACAGGGGGCCTTGGCTACACCTTC. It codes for CASETGGLGYTF.

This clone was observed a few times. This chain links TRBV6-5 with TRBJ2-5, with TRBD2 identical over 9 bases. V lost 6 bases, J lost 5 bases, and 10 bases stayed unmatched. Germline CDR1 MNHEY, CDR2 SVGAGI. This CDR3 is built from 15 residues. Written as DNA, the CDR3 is TGTGCCAGCAGCTCCTTAGCGGGAGCGGGGGAGACCCAGTACTTC. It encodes CASSSLAGAGETQYF.

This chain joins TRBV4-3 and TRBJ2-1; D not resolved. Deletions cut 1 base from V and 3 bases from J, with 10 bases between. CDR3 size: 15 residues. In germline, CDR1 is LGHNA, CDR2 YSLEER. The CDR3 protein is CASSQGLSSYNEQFF. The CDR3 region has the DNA TGCGCCAGCAGCCAAGGTTTGTCTAGCTACAATGAGCAGTTCTTC.

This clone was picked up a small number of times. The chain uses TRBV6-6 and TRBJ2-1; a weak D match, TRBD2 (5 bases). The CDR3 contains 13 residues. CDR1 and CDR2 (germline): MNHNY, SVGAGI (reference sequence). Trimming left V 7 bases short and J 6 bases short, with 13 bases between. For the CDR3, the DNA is TGTGCCAGCACGTCGGGGAGAGGCAATGAGCAGTTCTTC. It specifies CASTSGRGNEQFF.

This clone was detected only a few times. In nucleotides, the CDR3 is TGCAGCGTAGCCGGGACTAGCGGGAGGGTGCTCACAGATACGCAGTATTTT. The encoded protein is CSVAGTSGRVLTDTQYF. The chain links TRBV29-1 to TRBJ2-3; 16 positions match TRBD2. This CDR3 has 17 amino acids. Germline lookup yields CDR1 SQVTM and CDR2 ANQGSEA. V lost 6 bases, J lost 2 bases, and 8 bases stayed unmatched.

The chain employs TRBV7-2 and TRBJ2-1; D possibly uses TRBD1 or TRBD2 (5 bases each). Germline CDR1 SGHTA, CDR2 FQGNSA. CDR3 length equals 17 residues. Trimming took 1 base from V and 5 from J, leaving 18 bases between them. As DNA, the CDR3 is TGTGCCAGCAGCTTAGTGGGTGGGGCACTAGGAAACAATGAGCAGTTCTTC. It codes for CASSLVGGALGNNEQFF. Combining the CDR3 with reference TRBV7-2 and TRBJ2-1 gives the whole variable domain GAGVSQSPSNKVTEKGKDVELRCDPISGHTALYWYRQSLGQGLEFLIYFQGNSAPDKSGLPSDRFSAERTGGSVSTLTIQRTQQEDSAVYLCASSLVGGALGNNEQFFGPGTRLTVL.

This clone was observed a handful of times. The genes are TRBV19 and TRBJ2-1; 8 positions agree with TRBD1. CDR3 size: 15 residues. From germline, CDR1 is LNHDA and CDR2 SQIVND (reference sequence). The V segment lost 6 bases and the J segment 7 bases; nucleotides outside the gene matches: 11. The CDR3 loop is CASRMDRAGQNEQFF. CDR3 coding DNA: TGTGCCAGTAGGATGGACAGGGCAGGCCAGAATGAGCAGTTCTTC.